This T cell receptor (beta chain) came from a study of CD8 T cells in Susac syndrome. RNA was extracted with the RNeasy kit, and a quantity of roughly 0.45 to 1 ug was reverse transcribed using random hexamers. An immunoSEQ multiplex PCR generated amplified TCR beta CDR3 products spanning 54 Vbeta and 13 Jbeta. TCRdb re-analysed the immunoSEQ multiplex PCR reads in MiXCR, keeping a single row per CDR3 protein. The sample holds a few hundred thousand distinct CDR3 sequences, 65% to 90% seen once. Negative isolation yielded CD4+ and CD8+ T cells, and FACS enriched TEMRA cells. The CDR3 sequence is 14 residues long. V lost 3 bases and J lost 10; bases outside the gene matches: 9. CDR1 is MDHEN, CDR2 SYDVKM, per germline.

This TCR derives from a human donor with multiple sclerosis. Sequencing was carried out using CD8+ T cells from PBMCs. The chain carries TRBV28 and TRBJ1-1; 9 bases map to TRBD1. The CDR3 sequence: CASSFHGTGPRAFF. Written as DNA, the CDR3 is TGTGCCAGCAGTTTCCATGGGACAGGGCCAAGAGCTTTCTTT.